This is a list of T cell receptor beta chains from one sample in a study of T cells after yellow fever vaccination. Each CDR3 protein is one row after TCRdb ran MiXCR on the 5' RACE reads. Found here are approximately 70,000 distinct CDR3 sequences, approximately 6.1% of them singletons; the top ten hold under 45%. The sequencing here drew on CD8+ T cells sorted from PBMCs, taken about 49 days after the first yellow fever vaccination. Source of these receptors: a young man who received the YFV17D yellow fever vaccine. Both conserved end residues are part of each CDR3. Fields, in order: clone size, V gene, D gene, J gene, CDR3 protein, CDR3 DNA. D genes are given only for firm matches. Clone size, where shown, is once, few, many, or a class for clones that have expanded.

abundance: many
v_gene: TRBV15
d_gene: TRBD1
j_gene: TRBJ2-2
CDR3aa: CATSSEGGSSTGELFF
CDR3nt: TGTGCCACCAGCAGTGAAGGGGGCTCGAGCACCGGGGAGCTGTTTTTT

abundance: many
v_gene: TRBV12-3/TRBV12-4
d_gene: .
j_gene: TRBJ2-3
CDR3aa: CASSFSADTQYF
CDR3nt: TGTGCCAGCAGTTTCTCCGCCGATACGCAGTATTTT

abundance: .
v_gene: TRBV29-1
d_gene: .
j_gene: TRBJ2-1
CDR3aa: CSVEFASYNEQFF
CDR3nt: TGCAGCGTTGAATTCGCCAGCTACAATGAGCAGTTCTTC

abundance: few
v_gene: TRBV2
d_gene: TRBD2
j_gene: TRBJ2-1
CDR3aa: CASSEVAGGSYNEQFF
CDR3nt: TGTGCCAGCAGTGAGGTAGCGGGGGGTTCCTACAATGAGCAGTTCTTC

abundance: many
v_gene: TRBV2
d_gene: TRBD1
j_gene: TRBJ1-5
CDR3aa: CASRTGQFNQPQHF
CDR3nt: TGTGCCAGCAGGACGGGACAGTTTAATCAGCCCCAGCATTTT

abundance: many
v_gene: TRBV5-1
d_gene: .
j_gene: TRBJ2-1
CDR3aa: CASSFSDFQFF
CDR3nt: TGCGCCAGCAGCTTTTCGGACTTTCAGTTCTTC

abundance: few
v_gene: TRBV7-9
d_gene: .
j_gene: TRBJ2-3
CDR3aa: CASSLGGLVTDTQYF
CDR3nt: TGTGCCAGCAGCTTAGGGGGACTCGTCACAGATACGCAGTATTTT

abundance: many
v_gene: TRBV5-1
d_gene: .
j_gene: TRBJ2-5
CDR3aa: CASSLVPQETQYF
CDR3nt: TGCGCCAGCAGCTTGGTACCCCAAGAGACCCAGTACTTC

abundance: many
v_gene: TRBV12-3/TRBV12-4
d_gene: .
j_gene: TRBJ2-7
CDR3aa: CASSPTARGSSYEQYF
CDR3nt: TGTGCCAGCAGTCCCACGGCAAGGGGGAGCTCCTACGAGCAGTACTTC

abundance: many
v_gene: TRBV27
d_gene: .
j_gene: TRBJ1-1
CDR3aa: CASSFTRSNTEAFF
CDR3nt: TGTGCCAGCAGTTTCACGAGGTCGAACACTGAAGCTTTCTTT

abundance: many
v_gene: TRBV12-3/TRBV12-4
d_gene: .
j_gene: TRBJ1-3
CDR3aa: CASSPGNTIYF
CDR3nt: TGTGCCAGCAGTCCGGGAAACACCATATATTTT

abundance: few
v_gene: TRBV6-6
d_gene: TRBD2
j_gene: TRBJ2-3
CDR3aa: CASSLNSGLDTQYF
CDR3nt: TGTGCCAGCAGTCTAAATAGCGGGCTGGATACGCAGTATTTT

abundance: few
v_gene: TRBV4-3
d_gene: TRBD1
j_gene: TRBJ1-1
CDR3aa: CASSQRDRGNTEAFF
CDR3nt: TGCGCCAGCAGCCAGCGGGACAGGGGAAATACTGAAGCTTTCTTT

abundance: many
v_gene: TRBV12-3/TRBV12-4
d_gene: .
j_gene: TRBJ2-1
CDR3aa: CASKAGDLYNEQFF
CDR3nt: TGTGCCAGCAAGGCAGGGGACCTCTACAATGAGCAGTTCTTC